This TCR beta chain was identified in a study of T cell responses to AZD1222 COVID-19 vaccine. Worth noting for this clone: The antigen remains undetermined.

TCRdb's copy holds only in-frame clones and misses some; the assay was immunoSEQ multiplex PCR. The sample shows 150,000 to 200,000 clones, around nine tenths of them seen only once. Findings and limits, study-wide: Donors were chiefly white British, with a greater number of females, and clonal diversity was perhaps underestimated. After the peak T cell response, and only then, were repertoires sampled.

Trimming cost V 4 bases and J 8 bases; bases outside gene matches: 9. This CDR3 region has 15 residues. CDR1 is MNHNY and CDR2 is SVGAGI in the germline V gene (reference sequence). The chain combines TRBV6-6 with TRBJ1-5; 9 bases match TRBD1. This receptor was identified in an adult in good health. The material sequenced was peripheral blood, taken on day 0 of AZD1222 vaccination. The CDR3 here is CASSSPGQGVEPQHF. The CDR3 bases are TGTGCCAGCAGTTCCCCGGGACAGGGTGTAGAGCCCCAGCATTTT.